This TCR beta chain was sequenced during a study of T and B cells in COVID-19 patients. Study context: At median age about 37 years, recovered patients were younger than active-infection patients at about 67. Of around 21 active-infection patients, 15 to 18 carried comorbidities linked to unfavorable COVID-19 outcome. Study findings and constraints: Symptomatic-phase blood samples from mildly ill patients and early samples from severe cases were scarce.

TRB rearrangements were amplified by multiplex PCR with BIOMED2 TRB-A/B primers. TCRdb analysed the multiplex PCR reads with MiXCR anew, one entry per CDR3 protein. The profile shows 22,000 or so distinct CDR3 sequences, 25% to 30% of them singletons. From blood, roughly 250-500 ng of genomic DNA served as TRB template. This CDR3 is 15 amino acids long. The junction had 10 bases not matched to a gene; V was cut back by 10 bases and J by 2 bases. Germline V CDR1 and CDR2: LNHDA, SQIVND (reference sequence). This clonotype occurred many times. Its antigen is not known. The chain recombines TRBV19 with TRBJ2-5; 10 nucleotides align to TRBD2. Sequencing was done on a sample of blood. This TCR was sampled from a human donor who had recovered from COVID-19. The CDR3 protein is CATAIGAGGQETQYF. In DNA, the CDR3 is TGTGCCACCGCTATCGGAGCGGGGGGGCAAGAGACCCAGTACTTC.